This T cell receptor beta chain was obtained from a study of cytomegalovirus exposure and HLA in healthy donors. At the level of the study: Early release data held about 85 million unique TCRs from HLA-typed donors. General study results and limits: Analyses of presence and absence presupposed an approximately uniform sequencing depth across donors. An apparent linkage of common viral pathogens to several of the most significant clusters emerged in a later analysis.

This clone has only one observation. Its antigen is as yet unknown. With 60 Vbeta and 13 Jbeta primers, the PCR was carried out. Method: immunoSEQ multiplex PCR; TCRdb's copy keeps in-frame clones and lacks some. The profile shows 150,000 to 200,000 clones, more than 80% of them singletons. This CDR3 contains 16 residues. The V call is TRBV21-1, the J call TRBJ1-1; the D call of TRBD1 is as the table states it, not checked on the DNA. TRBV21-1 represents a pseudogene. Sequenced material: PBMCs. The source is a woman between 18 and 30 years old in good health and CMV-seropositive. Here the CDR3 reads CASSSIKDTNYTEAFF. The CDR3 DNA follows: TGTGCCAGCAGCTCAATTAAGGACACCAATTACACTGAAGCTTTCTTT.